A selection of T cell receptor beta chains follows, all from one sample in a study of immune cell composition in non-small cell lung cancer. Assay: immunoSEQ multiplex PCR; the TCRdb copy retains only in-frame clones and omits some. The sample carries more than 14,000 clones, under 75% recorded once. What was sequenced was lung tumor tissue. The origin of the receptors is a human donor with non-small cell lung cancer. Both conserved end residues are part of each CDR3. Each record gives: D gene, clone size, J gene, V gene, CDR3 DNA, CDR3 protein. D genes are given only for firm matches. A row's size may be missing; if present it is once, few, many or a size class.

NA NA TRBJ2-2 TRBV5-1 TGCGCCAGCAGCTACCAACAGGGTTTTACGTCCGGGGAGCTGTTTTTT CASSYQQGFTSGELFF
NA NA TRBJ1-5 TRBV7-8 TGTGCCAGCAGATGGGACAACAATCAGCCCCAGCATTTT CASRWDNNQPQHF
NA NA TRBJ2-7 TRBV19 TGTGCCAGTAGTATTATGTGGGGCCAGGGGCAAGGGGAGCAGTACTTC CASSIMWGQGQGEQYF
NA once TRBJ2-3 TRBV5-1 TGCGCCAGCAGCTTGGATTCCGGGAGTAGCACAGATACGCAGTATTTT CASSLDSGSSTDTQYF
NA NA TRBJ2-3 TRBV7-9 TGTGCCACATCGCGGACAGGCACAGATACGCAGTATTTT CATSRTGTDTQYF
NA NA TRBJ2-5 TRBV13 TGTGCCAGCAGGCTCCGGGGAAAGTGGGAACAAGAGACCCAGTACTTC CASRLRGKWEQETQYF
NA NA TRBJ2-7 TRBV7-3 TGTGCCAGCAGCCAGGGGATCGCCTACGAGCAGTACTTC CASSQGIAYEQYF
TRBD2 NA TRBJ2-2 TRBV5-1 TGCGCCAGCAGCTTAGCACTAGCGGGGCCCGGGGAGCTGTTTTTT CASSLALAGPGELFF
NA NA TRBJ1-4 TRBV4-1 TGCGCCAGCAGCCAAGAACCCAACAGGGCCTCGGAAAAACTGTTTTTT CASSQEPNRASEKLFF
TRBD1 NA TRBJ2-3 TRBV12-5 TGTGCTAGTGGTTTGGCCCTGACAGGGCGTAGCACAGATACGCAGTATTTT CASGLALTGRSTDTQYF
NA NA TRBJ1-2 TRBV19 TGTGCCAGTAGTTCCCACCAGGAGGCAGAGGGCTACACCTTC CASSSHQEAEGYTF
NA few TRBJ2-2 TRBV7-8 TGTGCCAGCAGCTCCTCAGGGCTATCCGGGGAGCTGTTTTTT CASSSSGLSGELFF
TRBD1 NA TRBJ1-6 TRBV7-2 TGTGCCAGCAGCTTAGTACAGGGGGATTCACCCCTCCACTTT CASSLVQGDSPLHF
NA few TRBJ1-2 TRBV30 TGTGCCTGGAACCAGCAGGGCAGGAAGTATGGCTACACCTTC CAWNQQGRKYGYTF
TRBD2 NA TRBJ2-1 TRBV6-1 TGTGCCAGCAGTGTTGGACTAGCGGGGGGGCCTCGGAATGAGCAGTTCTTC CASSVGLAGGPRNEQFF
NA NA TRBJ2-4 TRBV27 TGTGCCAGCAGTCCCCGGCGGCAGACCAAAAACATTCAGTACTTC CASSPRRQTKNIQYF
NA NA TRBJ1-2 TRBV11-1 TGTGCCAGCAGCCGCGCTGCGGGACTCCAGCATGGCTACACCTTC CASSRAAGLQHGYTF
NA NA TRBJ1-3 TRBV5-1 TGCGCCAGCAGCTTGGGACAGATCATTGGAAACACCATATATTTT CASSLGQIIGNTIYF
NA NA TRBJ1-2 TRBV13 TGTGCCAGCAGCTCTCATAGGGGGGGGCGCGAAGGTGGCTACACCTTC CASSSHRGGREGGYTF
TRBD1 NA TRBJ2-5 TRBV19 TGTGCCAGTAGTATAACAGGGGGCGGTGAGACCCAGTACTTC CASSITGGGETQYF
TRBD1 few TRBJ1-2 TRBV7-6 TGTGCCAGCAGCTGGAGCGGGACAGGGTATGGCTACACCTTC CASSWSGTGYGYTF
NA NA TRBJ2-1 TRBV7-9 TGTGCCAGCAGCTTACGGAGTCTCAATGAGCAGTTCTTC CASSLRSLNEQFF
TRBD2 NA TRBJ2-1 TRBV18 TGTGCCAGCTCACCCGGGGGGATCAGAAACGATGAGCAGTTCTTC CASSPGGIRNDEQFF
NA few TRBJ1-2 TRBV6-5 TGTGCCAGCACCAACAGGCCTGACTATGGCTACACCTTC CASTNRPDYGYTF
NA NA TRBJ2-1 TRBV4-2 TGTGCCAGCAGCCAAGATGCGGGCCGCCGACTTAATGAGCAGTTCTTC CASSQDAGRRLNEQFF
TRBD2 NA TRBJ2-3 TRBV7-9 TGTGCCAGCAGCCCTAGCGGGGTAAGCACAGATACGCAGTATTTT CASSPSGVSTDTQYF
NA NA TRBJ1-1 TRBV5-1 TGCGCCAGCAGCCTCGATGGGGGCGGGGGCACTGAAGCTTTCTTT CASSLDGGGGTEAFF
NA NA TRBJ2-7 TRBV9 TGTGCCAGCAGCCCTCGAGGGAAATACGAGCAGTACTTC CASSPRGKYEQYF
NA few TRBJ2-1 TRBV10-1 TGCGCCAGCAGTGAAGGTGATCGGGAAGCGGGTCGGAGGGATGAGCAGTTCTTC CASSEGDREAGRRDEQFF
NA NA TRBJ2-2 TRBV19 TGTGCCAGTAGTATTGGAAGGGGCGGGGGCAACACCGGGGAGCTGTTTTTT CASSIGRGGGNTGELFF
TRBD1 NA TRBJ1-5 TRBV7-9 TGTGCCAGCAGCTTAGGGGACAGGGGGAGAGGCAATCAGCCCCAGCATTTT CASSLGDRGRGNQPQHF
TRBD2 NA TRBJ2-1 TRBV4-1 TGCGCCAGCAGCCAAGTGGGACTAGCGGGGTACAATGAGCAGTTCTTC CASSQVGLAGYNEQFF
NA few TRBJ1-2 TRBV7-8 TGTGCCAGCAGCTCCGCCAGTAACGTGGGCTACACCTTC CASSSASNVGYTF
TRBD1 NA TRBJ1-3 TRBV18 TGTGCCAGCTCCCGGACAGGGGGCACGGGAAACACCATATATTTT CASSRTGGTGNTIYF
NA NA TRBJ2-2 TRBV4-3 TGCGCCAGCAGCCAACGACAGGGAGGAACCGGGGAGCTGTTTTTT CASSQRQGGTGELFF
TRBD1 NA TRBJ2-5 TRBV2 TGTGCCAGCAGTGCCGACAGGGGGCTGGAAGAGACCCAGTACTTC CASSADRGLEETQYF
NA once TRBJ2-5 TRBV10-3 TGTGCCATCAGTGATCAAACTAGCTTAGGAACGGAGACCCAGTACTTC CAISDQTSLGTETQYF
TRBD1 few TRBJ1-2 TRBV5-1 TGCGCCAGCAGCTTCACAGGGGGTGATGGCTACACCTTC CASSFTGGDGYTF
TRBD1 NA TRBJ1-2 TRBV10-2 TGCGCCAGCAGTGAGTCCGGGACAGGGATCTATGGCTACACCTTC CASSESGTGIYGYTF
TRBD1 NA TRBJ1-2 TRBV30 TGTGCCTGGAGTAAACCGGGACAGGGGTTGCGGGGCTATGGCTACACCTTC CAWSKPGQGLRGYGYTF
TRBD2 NA TRBJ2-5 TRBV5-1 TGCGCCAGCAGCTTACTAGCGGGGGGACACCAAGAGACCCAGTACTTC CASSLLAGGHQETQYF